This T cell receptor (beta chain) comes out of a study of T cell repertoires in cytomegalovirus infection. Study-wide background: Both recently identified HLA-C-restricted and well-studied HLA-B-restricted CMV epitopes were used in the study. Public TCR beta signatures provided an indication of both CMV infection and a matching HLA type.

There are 14 residues in the CDR3. V lost 6 bases and J lost 1, with 13 bases in between. CDR1 is MNHEY and CDR2 is SMNVEV in the germline V gene (reference sequence). As regards this clonotype: Its target is unknown.

TCRdb reprocessed the reads via MiXCR and lists one record per CDR3 protein. The sample carries approximately 990,000 distinct CDR3 sequences, more than 25% recorded once. This sequence originates from a human donor in good health (CMV status not recorded). Some clones in this sample may be carry-over from other donors' samples. Sequencing used cultured CD8+ T cells from PBMCs, obtained from culture after CMV antigen stimulation. The rearrangement uses TRBV27 and TRBJ2-7; D unresolved. The CDR3 DNA reads as TGTGCCAGCAGCTCGACCTATGGGTCCTACGAGCAGTACTTC. Translation gives CASSSTYGSYEQYF.